The TCR beta chain under discussion was sequenced for a study of siplizumab effects on memory and regulatory T cells. Germline V CDR1 and CDR2: SGDLS, YYNGEE. The CDR3 runs 15 residues. Trimming shortened V by 1 base and J by 6 bases, and 13 bases separated the two germline ends. Assays covered roughly 100,000 TCR templates per sample. Produced via immunoSEQ multiplex PCR; TCRdb's table is partial and in-frame only. The sample has around 110,000 clones; roughly 94% are singletons. Whole-study findings and limits: Naive T cells looked more diverse than memory cells and looked like major alloresponse contributors.

On this clone: Its target is not known.

Specimen: non-Treg CD4+ T cells sorted from blood. This clonotype was sampled from a human donor in good health. V usage is TRBV9 and J usage is TRBJ1-4, with D uncertain. CDR3 sequence reads: CASSVSLDGDEKLFF. In DNA, the CDR3 is TGTGCCAGCAGCGTATCATTGGACGGAGATGAAAAACTGTTTTTT.